This T cell receptor beta chain appears in the sequencing data of a study of cytomegalovirus exposure and HLA in healthy donors. Germline values: CDR1 KGHSH, CDR2 LQKENI. This CDR3 spans 15 amino acids. V was shortened by 3 bases and J by 8 bases, with 17 bases between the two germline ends. In the PCR, 60 Vbeta and 13 Jbeta primers were used. Measured with immunoSEQ multiplex PCR; TCRdb has only the in-frame clones, and not every one. The sample has 80,000 to 130,000 clones; over 60% are singletons. This TCR was sampled from a female donor in good health and CMV-seropositive. V usage is TRBV18 and J usage is TRBJ2-1; D is possibly TRBD2 (5 bases). What was sequenced was PBMCs. The CDR3 is CASSPSREGQYEQFF. The CDR3 DNA sequence: TGTGCCAGCTCACCCTCCCGGGAAGGGCAATATGAGCAGTTCTTC. Together with reference TRBV18 and TRBJ2-1, the CDR3 gives the full variable domain: NAGVMQNPRHLVRRRGQEARLRCSPMKGHSHVYWYRQLPEEGLKFMVYLQKENIIDESGMPKERFSAEFPKEGPSILRIQQVVRGDSAAYFCASSPSREGQYEQFFGPGTRLTVL.